These 4 T cell receptor beta chains were sequenced from one sample in a study of T-cell reconstitution after alpha-beta-depleted transplantation in children. A TCRbeta library incorporating unique molecular identifiers was prepared. From the PCR reads, TCRdb called clonotypes with MiXCR, one entry per CDR3 protein. The table includes more than 300,000 distinct CDR3 sequences, about a sixth detected once. The sample in question was PBMCs, mostly from graft donor cells, obtained 360 days after TCRalphabeta/CD19-depleted stem cell transplant. The receptor set was obtained from a male patient aged 2 to 9 who had a stem cell transplant for acute lymphoblastic leukemia, so the T cells may come from the graft donor.

In its sample, this clonotype was seen a few times. This sequence joins TRBV12-3 or TRBV12-4 and TRBJ1-2; no reliable D call. The CDR3 spans 15 residues. V was trimmed by 3 bases and J by 0 bases, leaving 11 bases between them. The CDR3 loop is CASSLRAVPNYGYTF. CDR3 nucleotide sequence: TGTGCCAGCAGTTTGAGGGCAGTCCCTAACTATGGCTACACCTTC.

V is TRBV15 and J is TRBJ1-1; TRBD1 might be the D (5 bases). The V gene lost 6 bases and the J gene lost 0 bases, with 11 bases spanning the gap. This CDR3 is built from 14 residues. CDR1 is LNHNV and CDR2 is YYDKDF in the germline V gene (reference sequence). The CDR3 reads CATRGAAMNTEAFF. The CDR3 DNA sequence: TGTGCCACCAGAGGGGCCGCAATGAACACTGAAGCTTTCTTT.

The rearrangement links TRBV7-6 to TRBJ2-4; the D is unclear. This CDR3 contains 16 residues. Germline CDR1 SGHVS, CDR2 FNYEAQ. Between the trimmed V and J ends, which lost 7 bases and 0 bases, there was a span of 16 bases. CDR3 loop: CASTPRKAKAKNIQYF. CDR3 nucleotide sequence: TGTGCCAGCACCCCTCGGAAGGCTAAAGCCAAAAACATTCAGTACTTC.

CDR3 coding DNA: TGTGCCAGCAGCTTAGCGGGTACGGGGAGAGTCCACAATGAGCAGTTCTTC. It is translated as CASSLAGTGRVHNEQFF. V gene TRBV7-2 combines with J gene TRBJ2-1, with D possibly matching TRBD2 (5 bases). The CDR3 runs to 17 residues. V dropped 0 bases and J dropped 5 bases, with 17 bases sitting between them. The germline V gene encodes CDR1 SGHTA and CDR2 FQGNSA.